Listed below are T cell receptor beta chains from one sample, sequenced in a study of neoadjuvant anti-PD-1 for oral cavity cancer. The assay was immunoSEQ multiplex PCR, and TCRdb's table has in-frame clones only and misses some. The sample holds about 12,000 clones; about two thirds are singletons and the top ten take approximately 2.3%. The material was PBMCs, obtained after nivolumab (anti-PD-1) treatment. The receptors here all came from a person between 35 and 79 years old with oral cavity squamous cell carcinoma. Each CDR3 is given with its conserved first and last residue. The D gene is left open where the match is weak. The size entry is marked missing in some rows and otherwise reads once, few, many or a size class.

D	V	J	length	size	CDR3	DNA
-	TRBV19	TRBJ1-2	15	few	CASSMNRARGYGYTF	TGTGCCAGTAGTATGAACAGGGCGAGGGGGTATGGCTACACCTTC
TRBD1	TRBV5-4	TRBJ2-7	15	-	CASSRDRLVSGEQYF	TGTGCCAGCAGCAGGGACAGGCTAGTGTCGGGGGAGCAGTACTTC
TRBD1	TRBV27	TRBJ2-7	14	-	CASSSGTGRYEQYF	TGTGCCAGCAGTTCCGGGACAGGGAGGTACGAGCAGTACTTC
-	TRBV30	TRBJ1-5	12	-	CAWSSGDQPQHF	TGTGCCTGGAGTTCGGGGGATCAGCCCCAGCATTTT
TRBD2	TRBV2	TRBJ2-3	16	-	CASSELTSGYSDTQYF	TGTGCCAGCAGTGAACTGACTAGCGGGTACTCAGATACGCAGTATTTT
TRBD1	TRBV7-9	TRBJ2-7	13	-	CASSPRGPYEQYF	TGTGCCAGCAGCCCCAGGGGGCCCTACGAGCAGTACTTC
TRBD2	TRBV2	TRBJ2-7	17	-	CASSEGLYSGSPYEQYF	TGTGCCAGCAGTGAGGGACTTTATAGCGGGAGTCCTTACGAGCAGTACTTC
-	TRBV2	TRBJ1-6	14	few	CASSDSRFVSPLHF	TGTGCCAGCAGTGACAGCCGGTTTGTGTCACCCCTCCACTTT
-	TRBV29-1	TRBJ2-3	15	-	CSATPQGGGTDTQYF	TGCAGCGCCACCCCCCAGGGGGGAGGCACAGATACGCAGTATTTT
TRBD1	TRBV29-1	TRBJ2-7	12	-	CSARGQSYEQYF	TGCAGCGCCAGGGGGCAATCCTACGAGCAGTACTTC
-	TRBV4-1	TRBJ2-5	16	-	CASSPRQGLGRETQYF	TGCGCCAGCAGCCCCCGTCAGGGATTAGGTCGGGAGACCCAGTACTTC